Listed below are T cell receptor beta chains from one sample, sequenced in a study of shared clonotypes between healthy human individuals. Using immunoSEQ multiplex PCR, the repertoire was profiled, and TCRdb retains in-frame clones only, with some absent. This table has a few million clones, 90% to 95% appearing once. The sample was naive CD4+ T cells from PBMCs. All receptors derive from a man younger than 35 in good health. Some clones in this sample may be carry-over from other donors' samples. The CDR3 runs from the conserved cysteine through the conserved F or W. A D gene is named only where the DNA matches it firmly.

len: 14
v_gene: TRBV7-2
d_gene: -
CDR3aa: CASSVGGAKNIQYF

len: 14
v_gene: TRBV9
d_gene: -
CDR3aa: CASGGEDLQETQYF

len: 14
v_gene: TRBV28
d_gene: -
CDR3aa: CASTPGGMNTEAFF

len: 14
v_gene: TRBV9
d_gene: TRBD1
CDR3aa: CASSKIQGAHEQFF

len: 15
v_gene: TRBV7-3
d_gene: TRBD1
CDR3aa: CASSPGQGDTDTQYF

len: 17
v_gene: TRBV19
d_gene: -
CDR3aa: CASSMSLISEFNQPQHF

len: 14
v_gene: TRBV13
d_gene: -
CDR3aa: CASSDAVGADTQYF

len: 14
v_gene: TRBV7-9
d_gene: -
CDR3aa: CASSLAGTTTEAFF

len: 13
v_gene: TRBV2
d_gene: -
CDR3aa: CASSEPLGSPLHF

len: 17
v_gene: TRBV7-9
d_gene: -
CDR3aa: CASSLAVGQTRGEKLFF

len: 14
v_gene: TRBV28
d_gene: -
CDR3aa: CASTDPTGSYEQYF

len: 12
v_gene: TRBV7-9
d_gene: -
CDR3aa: CASSSGGNEQFF

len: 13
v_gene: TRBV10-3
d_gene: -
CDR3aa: CAISESKNTEAFF

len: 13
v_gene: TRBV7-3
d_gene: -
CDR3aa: CASSPSGGYEQYF

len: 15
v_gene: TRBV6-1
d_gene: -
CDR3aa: CASSPRGYSVYGYTF

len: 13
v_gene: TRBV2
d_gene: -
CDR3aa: CASKSTVYNEQFF

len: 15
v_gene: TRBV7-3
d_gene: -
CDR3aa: CASSLFSTSADEQFF

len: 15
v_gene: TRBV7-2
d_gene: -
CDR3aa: CASSFDIRSGNTIYF

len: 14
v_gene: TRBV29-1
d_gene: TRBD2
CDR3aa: CSGHGGSGTDTQYF

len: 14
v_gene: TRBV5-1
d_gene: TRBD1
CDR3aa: CASRTGGPGNTIYF

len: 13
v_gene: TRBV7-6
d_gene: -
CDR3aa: CASSLLSGNTIYF

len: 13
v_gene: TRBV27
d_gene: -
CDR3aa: CASSLWRENEQYF

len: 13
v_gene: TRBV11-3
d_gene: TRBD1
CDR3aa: CASSPQGDTEAFF

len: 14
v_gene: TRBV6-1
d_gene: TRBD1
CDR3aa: CASSGDRAAGELFF

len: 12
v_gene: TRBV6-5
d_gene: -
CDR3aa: CASSLSNTEAFF

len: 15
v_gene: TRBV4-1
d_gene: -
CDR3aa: CASSRMGLDAYEQYF

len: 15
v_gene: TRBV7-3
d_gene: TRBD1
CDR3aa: CASSSQGPGANVLTF

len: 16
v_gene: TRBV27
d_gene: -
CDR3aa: CASSLSLATSTDTQYF

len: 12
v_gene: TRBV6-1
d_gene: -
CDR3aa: CASSDDRIRQYF

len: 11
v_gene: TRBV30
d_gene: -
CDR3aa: CAWSRGPEQFF

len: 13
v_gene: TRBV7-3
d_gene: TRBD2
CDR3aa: CASSLRGDNEQFF

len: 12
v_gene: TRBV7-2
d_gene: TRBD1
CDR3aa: CASSSGQEMQYF

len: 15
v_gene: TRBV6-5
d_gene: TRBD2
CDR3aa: CASSYGSSGYNEQFF

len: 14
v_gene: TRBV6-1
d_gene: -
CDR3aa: CASSESVYSTEAFF

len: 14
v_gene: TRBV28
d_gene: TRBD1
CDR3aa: CASSSGDSGLGYTF

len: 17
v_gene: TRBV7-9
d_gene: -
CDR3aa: CASSLGVRPSGANVLTF

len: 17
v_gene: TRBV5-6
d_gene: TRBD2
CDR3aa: CASSFRTGLAKDNEQFF

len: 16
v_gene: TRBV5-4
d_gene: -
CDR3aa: CASSEKTSPVSDTQYF

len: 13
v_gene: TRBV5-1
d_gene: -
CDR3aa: CASMDSVSYEQYF

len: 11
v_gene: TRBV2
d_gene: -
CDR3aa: CASGSGNTIYF

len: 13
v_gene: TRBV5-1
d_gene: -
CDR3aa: CASSFPSNNEQFF

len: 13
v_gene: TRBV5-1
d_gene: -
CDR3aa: CASSFGGNTEAFF

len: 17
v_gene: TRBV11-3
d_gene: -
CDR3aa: CASSLGEQGANTGELFF

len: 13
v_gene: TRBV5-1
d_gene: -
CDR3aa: CASSLEWNNEQFF

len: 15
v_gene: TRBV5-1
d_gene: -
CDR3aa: CASSAGHSTNEKLFF

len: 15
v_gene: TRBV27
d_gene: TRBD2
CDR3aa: CASSTRLAGGNEQFF

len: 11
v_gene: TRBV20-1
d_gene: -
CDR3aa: CSTQPTDTQYF

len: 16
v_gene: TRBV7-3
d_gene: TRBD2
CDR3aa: CASSPGSGRAYNEQFF

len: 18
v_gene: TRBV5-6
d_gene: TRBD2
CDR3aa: CASSLSGTSGRTSYEQYF

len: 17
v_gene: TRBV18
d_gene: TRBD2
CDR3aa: CASSPTGTSGSYNEQFF

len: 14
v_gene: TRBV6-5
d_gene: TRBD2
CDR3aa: CASSLAGGPDEQYF

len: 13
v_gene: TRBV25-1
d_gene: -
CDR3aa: CASSESARETQYF

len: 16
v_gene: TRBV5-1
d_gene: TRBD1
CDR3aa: CASSLLSGTGYNEQFF

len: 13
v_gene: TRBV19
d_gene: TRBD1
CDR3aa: CASSQGTGEKLFF

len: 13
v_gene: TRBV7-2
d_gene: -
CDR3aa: CASSLFGGGKLFF